This T cell receptor beta chain was sequenced during a study of T cells in Graves' hyperthyroidism and ophthalmopathy. General study findings and limits: A model of 13 V-J features distinguished ophthalmopathy from stable hyperthyroidism. Appearing also in blood were most of the thyroid clonotypes expanded above 0.001.

Trimming cost V 8 bases and J 2 bases, with 13 bases left between them. Germline assignment: CDR1 LNHNV and CDR2 YYDKDF (reference sequence). CDR3 length: 14 amino acids. Amplified TCR beta CDR3 regions came from RNA transcripts. HTBI primers were used for first-round RT-PCR of the TCR CDR3. TCRdb reprocessed the multiplex PCR reads via MiXCR and lists one record per CDR3 protein. The sample consists of about 640,000 distinct CDR3 sequences, roughly 15% of them appearing once. As concerns this clonotype: Its antigen is as yet unknown.

The sample comprised blood. The rearrangement links TRBV15 to TRBJ1-5, with D uncertain. This TCR derives from a woman aged 50 to 60 with Graves' ophthalmopathy. The CDR3 loop reads CATSPRLGNQPQHF. The CDR3 DNA reads as TGTGCCACCTCCCCGAGGCTTGGCAATCAGCCCCAGCATTTT.